This T cell receptor (beta chain) was documented in a study of blood T cell repertoires in COVID-19. Germline V gives CDR1 KGHDR, CDR2 SFDVKD. The CDR3 totals 16 residues. V was clipped by 0 bases and J by 6 bases, with 14 bases between them. The method was immunoSEQ multiplex PCR; TCRdb's version includes in-frame clones alone and lacks a portion of them. The sample includes 170,000 or so clones, around 73% seen only once; the top ten take 17%. The sequence was collected from a woman between 50 and 59 years old who had recovered from COVID-19. The genes are TRBV24-1 and TRBJ2-1, with D maybe TRBD1 (5 bases). Sequencing was done on a sample of PBMCs or T cells enriched from blood (not recorded which). CDR3: CATSDLQWGAANEQFF. In DNA form, the CDR3 reads TGTGCCACCAGTGATTTGCAGTGGGGCGCTGCCAATGAGCAGTTCTTC.